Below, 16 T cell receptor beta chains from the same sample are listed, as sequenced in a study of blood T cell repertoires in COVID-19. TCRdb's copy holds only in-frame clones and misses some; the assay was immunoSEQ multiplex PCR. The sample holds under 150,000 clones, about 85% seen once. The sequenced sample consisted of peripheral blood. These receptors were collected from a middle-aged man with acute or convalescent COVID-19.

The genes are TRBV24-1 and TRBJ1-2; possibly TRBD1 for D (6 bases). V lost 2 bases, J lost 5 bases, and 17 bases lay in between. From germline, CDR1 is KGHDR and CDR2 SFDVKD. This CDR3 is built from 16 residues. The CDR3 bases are TGTGCCACCAGTGATTCCCATGAGGGGGGGGCGTATGGCTACACCTTC. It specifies CATSDSHEGGAYGYTF.

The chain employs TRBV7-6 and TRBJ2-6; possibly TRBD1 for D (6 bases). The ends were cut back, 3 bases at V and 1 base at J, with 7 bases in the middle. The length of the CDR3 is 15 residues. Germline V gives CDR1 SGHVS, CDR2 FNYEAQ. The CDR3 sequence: CASSFQGSGANVLTF. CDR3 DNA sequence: TGTGCCAGCAGCTTTCAGGGGTCTGGGGCCAACGTCCTGACTTTC.

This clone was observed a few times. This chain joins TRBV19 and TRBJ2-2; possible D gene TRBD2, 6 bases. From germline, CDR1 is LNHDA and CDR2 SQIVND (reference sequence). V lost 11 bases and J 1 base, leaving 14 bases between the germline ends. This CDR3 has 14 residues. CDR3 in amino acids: CAAWDSQNTGELFF. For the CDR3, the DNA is TGTGCCGCATGGGACTCACAGAACACCGGGGAGCTGTTTTTT.

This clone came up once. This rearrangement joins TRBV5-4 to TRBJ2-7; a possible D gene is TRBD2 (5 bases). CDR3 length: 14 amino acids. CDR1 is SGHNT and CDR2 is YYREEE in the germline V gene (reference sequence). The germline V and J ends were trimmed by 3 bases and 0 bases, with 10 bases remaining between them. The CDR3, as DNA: TGTGCCAGCAGCTCGGGGAAGAGCTCCTACGAGCAGTACTTC. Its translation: CASSSGKSSYEQYF.

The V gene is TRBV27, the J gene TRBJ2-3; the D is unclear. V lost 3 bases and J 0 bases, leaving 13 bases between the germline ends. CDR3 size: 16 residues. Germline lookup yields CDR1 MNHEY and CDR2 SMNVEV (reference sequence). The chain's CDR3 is CASSLGVSESTDTQYF. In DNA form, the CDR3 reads TGTGCCAGCAGTTTGGGCGTCAGTGAAAGCACAGATACGCAGTATTTT.

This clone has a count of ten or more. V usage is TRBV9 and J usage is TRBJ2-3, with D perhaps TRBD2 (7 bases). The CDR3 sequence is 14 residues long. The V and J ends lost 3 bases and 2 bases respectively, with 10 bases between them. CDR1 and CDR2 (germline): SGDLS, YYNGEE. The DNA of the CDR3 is TGTGCCAGCAGCGCCGGGGGGCTCACAGATACGCAGTATTTT. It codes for CASSAGGLTDTQYF.

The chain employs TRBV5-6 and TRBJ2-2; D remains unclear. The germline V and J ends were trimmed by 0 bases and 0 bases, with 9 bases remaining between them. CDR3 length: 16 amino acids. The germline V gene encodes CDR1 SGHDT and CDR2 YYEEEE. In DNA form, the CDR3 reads TGTGCCAGCAGCTTGGAGTTCGGTCCGAACACCGGGGAGCTGTTTTTT. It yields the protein CASSLEFGPNTGELFF.

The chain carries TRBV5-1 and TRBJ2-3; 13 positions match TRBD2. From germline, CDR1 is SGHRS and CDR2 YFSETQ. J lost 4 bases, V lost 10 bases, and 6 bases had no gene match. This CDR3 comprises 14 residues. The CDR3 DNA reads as TGCGCCTGTACTAGCGGGGGGGCCGCAGATACGCAGTATTTT. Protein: CACTSGGAADTQYF.

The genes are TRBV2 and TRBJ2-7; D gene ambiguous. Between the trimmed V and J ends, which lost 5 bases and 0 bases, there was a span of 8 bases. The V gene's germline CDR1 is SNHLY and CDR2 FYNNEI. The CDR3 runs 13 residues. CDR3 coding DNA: TGTGCCAGCAGTAAAGAGAGCTCCTACGAGCAGTACTTC. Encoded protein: CASSKESSYEQYF.

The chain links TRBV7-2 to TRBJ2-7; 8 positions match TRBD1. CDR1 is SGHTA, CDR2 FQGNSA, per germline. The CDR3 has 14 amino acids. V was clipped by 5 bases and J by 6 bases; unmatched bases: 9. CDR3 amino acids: CASSRDRLMGEQYF. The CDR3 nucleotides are TGTGCCAGCAGCAGGGACAGGCTTATGGGCGAGCAGTACTTC.

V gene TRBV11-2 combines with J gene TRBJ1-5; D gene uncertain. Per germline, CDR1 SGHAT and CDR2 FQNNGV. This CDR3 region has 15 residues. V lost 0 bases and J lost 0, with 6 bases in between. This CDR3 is CASSLDLYSNQPQHF. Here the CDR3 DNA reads TGTGCCAGCAGCTTAGACCTCTATAGCAATCAGCCCCAGCATTTT.

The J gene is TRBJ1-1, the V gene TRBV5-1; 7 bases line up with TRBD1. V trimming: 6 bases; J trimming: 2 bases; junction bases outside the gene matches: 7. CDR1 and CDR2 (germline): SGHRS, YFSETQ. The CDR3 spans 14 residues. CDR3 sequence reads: CASIDDRANTEAFF. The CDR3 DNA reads TGCGCCAGCATTGACGACAGGGCTAACACTGAAGCTTTCTTT.

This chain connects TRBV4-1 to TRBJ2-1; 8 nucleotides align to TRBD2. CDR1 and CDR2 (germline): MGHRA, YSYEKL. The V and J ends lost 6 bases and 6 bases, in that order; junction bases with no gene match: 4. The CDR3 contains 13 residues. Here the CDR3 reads CASRPGGANEQFF. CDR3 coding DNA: TGCGCCAGCAGACCCGGGGGGGCCAATGAGCAGTTCTTC.

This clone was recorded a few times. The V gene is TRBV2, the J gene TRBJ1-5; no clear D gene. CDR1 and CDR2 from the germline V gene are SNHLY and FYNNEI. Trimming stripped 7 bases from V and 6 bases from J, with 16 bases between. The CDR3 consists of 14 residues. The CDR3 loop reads CASKIGLSGQPQHF. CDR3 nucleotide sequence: TGTGCCAGCAAAATTGGGTTGTCAGGTCAGCCCCAGCATTTT.

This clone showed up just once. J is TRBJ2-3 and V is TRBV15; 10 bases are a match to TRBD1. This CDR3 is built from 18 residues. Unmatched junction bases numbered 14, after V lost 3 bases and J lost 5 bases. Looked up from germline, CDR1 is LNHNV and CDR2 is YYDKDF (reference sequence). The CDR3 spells CATSSRGTGEGMKDTQYF. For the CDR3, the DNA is TGTGCCACCAGCAGTCGAGGGACAGGGGAAGGAATGAAAGATACGCAGTATTTT.

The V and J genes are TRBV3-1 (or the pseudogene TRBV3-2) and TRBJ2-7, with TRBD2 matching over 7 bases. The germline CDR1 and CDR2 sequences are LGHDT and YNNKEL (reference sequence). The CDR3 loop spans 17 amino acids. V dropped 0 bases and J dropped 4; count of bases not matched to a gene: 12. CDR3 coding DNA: TGTGCCAGCAGCCAAGATACGCGGGGAGGGGTAGCGTACGAGCAGTACTTC. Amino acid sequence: CASSQDTRGGVAYEQYF.